The 26 T cell receptor beta chains presented below share a single source sample, sequenced in a study of T cells in women clearing cervical HPV infection. This table comes from immunoSEQ multiplex PCR, and its TCRdb copy is limited to in-frame clones, with some not included. The sample's table shows 15,000 or so clones. Sequences were obtained from blood buffy coat. Receptor source: a woman between 18 and 69 years old with a cervical HPV16 infection that either progressed to CIN3+ or cleared (not recorded which).

As to this clone: The read gets to within 3 residues of the CDR3 end, and the germline J gene fills in the rest. J is TRBJ2-7 and V is TRBV10-2; 8 nucleotides line up with TRBD1. The CDR3 totals 14 residues. V lost 2 bases to trimming and J lost 0 bases; unmatched junction nucleotides: 0. The germline V gene encodes CDR1 WSHSY and CDR2 SAAADI. This chain's CDR3 is CASSEGQGSYEQYF. The covered CDR3 bases are TGCGCCAGCAGTGAGGGACAGGGCTCCTACGAG.

About this clone: The missing CDR3 end, 3 residues past where the read stops, is filled in from the germline J gene. The chain carries TRBV19 and TRBJ1-4, with 7 nucleotides matching TRBD1. Germline V gene sequence: CDR1 LNHDA, CDR2 SQIVND (reference sequence). With 3 bases clipped from V and 3 bases from J, the junction kept 1 base outside the gene matches. The CDR3 is 14 amino acids. CDR3 DNA (partial): TGTGCCAGTAGTATGCAGGGGGCTAATGAAAAA. It translates to CASSMQGANEK. In full, the CDR3 reads CASSMQGANEKLFF.

A note on this clone: The read ends 3 residues shy of where the CDR3 ends; the end is completed using the germline J gene. This chain uses TRBV6-2 or TRBV6-3 with TRBJ1-2; D call uncertain. Germline V lookup: CDR1 MNHEY, CDR2 SVGEGT. Trimming shortened V by 6 bases and J by 2 bases, and 7 bases separated the two germline ends. This CDR3 has 12 amino acids. CDR3 DNA, as far as it was read: TGTGCCAGCAGGGCACAAAACTATGGC. Translated: CASRAQNYG. The whole CDR3 region reads CASRAQNYGYTF.

Of note for this clone: The CDR3 goes on 3 residues after the read ends, and that part is filled in from the germline J gene. This chain uses TRBV30 with TRBJ2-2; TRBD2 aligns across 8 bases. The length of the CDR3 is 13 residues. Germline CDR1 is GTSNPN and CDR2 is SVGIG (reference sequence). Incomplete CDR3 DNA: TGTGCCTGGAACCTTCAGGCCGCGGGAGGG. It encodes CAWNLQAAGG. The CDR3 reads in full as CAWNLQAAGGLFF.

Regarding this clone: The sequence runs out 3 residues before the end of the CDR3; the remainder is reconstructed from the germline J gene. V is TRBV28 and J is TRBJ2-7, with D tentatively TRBD2 (6 bases). The ends were cut back, 5 bases at V and 3 bases at J, with 11 bases in the middle. The CDR3 extends over 13 amino acids. Germline CDR1 reads MDHEN; CDR2 reads SYDVKM. The CDR3 spells CASSAGTDYEQYF. Incomplete CDR3 DNA: TGTGCCAGCAGTGCGGGAACAGACTACGAG.

This clone counts as medium-sized (0.01 to 0.1%) by frequency. Sequencing ends 3 residues short of the CDR3 end; the germline J gene provides the rest. The chain has TRBV29-1 and TRBJ2-2; 7 bases line up with TRBD1. V lost 6 bases and J lost 5; bases outside the gene matches: 9. The CDR3 has 14 amino acids. Per the germline V gene, CDR1 is SQVTM and CDR2 is ANQGSEA. CDR3 protein: CSVQTGEYTGELFF. The DNA read from the CDR3 is TGCAGCGTACAAACAGGGGAGTATACCGGGGAG.

Concerning this clone: The read finishes 3 residues shy of the CDR3 end, and the germline J gene is used to complete it. This rearrangement joins TRBV6-1 to TRBJ1-1; D possibly corresponds to TRBD1 (5 bases). With 2 bases removed from V and 1 base from J, the gap between germline ends came to 5 bases. Germline CDR1 and CDR2: MNHNS and SASEGT. The CDR3 loop spans 13 amino acids. CDR3 DNA, as far as it was read: TGTGCCAGCAGTGAACAGGGGAACACTGAA. Its protein product is CASSEQGNTE. The complete CDR3 reads CASSEQGNTEAFF.

Notes on this clone: The DNA ends 3 residues before the CDR3 does, and the rest of the CDR3 is filled in from the germline J gene. This chain uses TRBV18 with TRBJ1-2; D call uncertain. Germline assignment: CDR1 KGHSH and CDR2 LQKENI. The CDR3 consists of 14 residues. CDR3 in amino acids: CASSPQDGPNIYTF. The DNA read from the CDR3 is TGTGCCAGCTCACCACAGGATGGGCCAAACATC. Complete variable domain (other parts from reference TRBV18 and TRBJ1-2): NAGVMQNPRHLVRRRGQEARLRCSPMKGHSHVYWYRQLPEEGLKFMVYLQKENIIDESGMPKERFSAEFPKEGPSILRIQQVVRGDSAAYFCASSPQDGPNIYTFGSGTRLTVV.

The sequenced part of the CDR3 DNA is TGTGCCAGCAGCACGGGGAGTCTATATGGC. The encoded protein is CASSTGSLYG. The whole CDR3 is CASSTGSLYGYTF. This chain connects TRBV7-8 to TRBJ1-2; D unresolved. Read sequence stops 3 residues before the CDR3 end, and the germline J gene provides the missing end. CDR1 is SGHVS, CDR2 FQNEAQ, per germline. V shed 5 bases and J shed 5 bases, with 12 bases lying between them. The CDR3 runs to 13 residues.

As to this clone: The read stops 3 residues short of the end of the CDR3; the missing end is completed from the germline J gene. The chain links TRBV10-3 to TRBJ2-6; D gene ambiguous. V was clipped by 3 bases and J by 0 bases, with 6 bases between them. Germline assignment: CDR1 ENHRY and CDR2 SYGVKD. The CDR3 runs to 15 residues. This CDR3 reads CAISEGGSGANVLTF. The CDR3 bases that were read are TGTGCCATCAGTGAAGGTGGCTCTGGGGCCAACGTC.

On this clone: The read comes to an end 3 residues before the CDR3 does, leaving the germline J gene to fill in the end. This chain joins TRBV20-1 and TRBJ2-2; 8 positions agree with TRBD2. The CDR3 length is 16 residues. J was trimmed by 7 bases and V by 0 bases; bases with no gene match: 10. In germline, CDR1 is DFQATT, CDR2 SNEGSKA (reference sequence). The CDR3 bases that were read are TGCAGTGCTAGAGACCCCGGGGGGGCCGGGATCGGGGAG. Translated, it gives CSARDPGGAGIGE. The entire CDR3 protein reads CSARDPGGAGIGELFF.

On this clone itself: The read gets to within 3 residues of the CDR3 end, and the germline J gene fills in the rest. The V gene is TRBV20-1, the J gene TRBJ2-3, with TRBD2 matching 7 bases. The germline V gene has CDR1 DFQATT and CDR2 SNEGSKA (reference sequence). The CDR3 sequence is 12 residues long. The part of the CDR3 DNA that was read is TGCAGTGCTCCTGGGGGGGTGGAGACG. It yields the protein CSAPGGVET. The entire CDR3 sequence reads CSAPGGVETQYF.

Points on this clone: The read is 3 residues too short to cover the CDR3 end, so that end is filled in from the germline J gene. The rearrangement joins TRBV18 to TRBJ2-6, with 9 bases lining up with TRBD2. This CDR3 is built from 17 residues. The V segment lost 3 bases and the J segment 0 bases; nucleotides outside the gene matches: 3. CDR1 KGHSH and CDR2 LQKENI come from the germline V gene. This chain's CDR3 is CASSPGLASSGANVLTF. The CDR3 DNA, read in part, is TGTGCCAGCTCACCCGGACTAGCGAGCTCTGGGGCCAACGTC.

As for this clone: The read ends 3 residues shy of where the CDR3 ends; the end is completed using the germline J gene. The chain is built from TRBV19 and TRBJ2-4, with 7 bases aligning to TRBD1. The CDR3 contains 13 residues. CDR1 and CDR2 from the germline V gene are LNHDA and SQIVND (reference sequence). The DNA read from the CDR3 is TGTGCCAGTAGTAAGAGACAGGGCGAAGGT. Its translation is CASSKRQGEG. The complete CDR3 sequence is CASSKRQGEGQYF.

This chain's CDR3 is CAWEVGANVLFF. The sequenced CDR3 bases are TGTGCCTGGGAGGTTGGGGCCAACGTG. The V call is TRBV30, the J call TRBJ2-2, with D perhaps TRBD1 (5 bases). The sequenced fragment ends 3 residues before the CDR3 boundary, so the rest is inferred from the germline J gene. Per germline, CDR1 GTSNPN and CDR2 SVGIG (reference sequence). The CDR3 sequence is 12 residues long.

Regarding this clone: The read ends 3 residues shy of where the CDR3 ends; the end is completed using the germline J gene. The V gene is TRBV19, the J gene TRBJ2-7; D possibly corresponds to TRBD2 (7 bases). The V and J ends lost 7 bases and 2 bases respectively, with 18 bases between them. The CDR3 contains 15 residues. CDR1 and CDR2 from the germline V gene are LNHDA and SQIVND (reference sequence). CDR3 bases read: TGTGCCAGTAAGACCCTTGCCGGGGGGCCCTACGAG. Translated, it gives CASKTLAGGPYE. From start to end, the CDR3 is CASKTLAGGPYEQYF.

As for this clone: The missing CDR3 end, 3 residues past where the read stops, is filled in from the germline J gene. The chain combines TRBV18 with TRBJ1-6, with D possibly TRBD1 on 6 matching bases. V was pared by 3 bases and J by 8 bases, with 11 bases between. The CDR3 length is 14 residues. From germline, CDR1 is KGHSH and CDR2 LQKENI. The CDR3 DNA, read in part, is TGTGCCAGCTCACCTGTGGACAGCCATTCACCC. Protein sequence: CASSPVDSHSP. The complete CDR3 reads CASSPVDSHSPLHF.

About this clone itself: The CDR3 is cut off 3 residues early in the read; its end comes from the germline J gene. The chain is built from TRBV7-2 and TRBJ1-1, with 7 positions matching TRBD1. The CDR3 spans 15 residues. The J segment lost 5 bases and the V segment lost 4 bases, leaving 10 bases of the junction unmatched. Germline V CDR1 and CDR2: SGHTA, FQGNSA. The CDR3 DNA, read in part, is TGTGCCAGCAGCTCCTTGGACAGGTTGGGGACTGAA. This codes for CASSSLDRLGTE. The entire CDR3 protein reads CASSSLDRLGTEAFF. The full variable domain, with the rest looked up from reference TRBV7-2 and TRBJ1-1, is GAGVSQSPSNKVTEKGKDVELRCDPISGHTALYWYRQSLGQGLEFLIYFQGNSAPDKSGLPSDRFSAERTGGSVSTLTIQRTQQEDSAVYLCASSSLDRLGTEAFFGQGTRLTVV.

Note on this clone: The sequenced fragment ends 3 residues before the CDR3 boundary, so the rest is inferred from the germline J gene. The rearrangement links TRBV7-9 to TRBJ1-2, with D possibly matching TRBD1 (5 bases). CDR3 length: 14 amino acids. The germline V gene has CDR1 SEHNR and CDR2 FQNEAQ (reference sequence). The sequenced part of the CDR3 DNA is TGTGCCAGCAGCCTAACTAGCGGGAGGGACGAC. This translates into CASSLTSGRDD. The complete CDR3 sequence is CASSLTSGRDDYTF.

This clone is medium-sized (0.01 to 0.1%) by frequency. The sequence runs out 3 residues before the end of the CDR3; the remainder is reconstructed from the germline J gene. The rearrangement joins TRBV2 to TRBJ1-5; the D gene is possibly TRBD1 (5 bases). Germline assignment: CDR1 SNHLY and CDR2 FYNNEI. The CDR3 covers 14 residues. Trimming stripped 3 bases from V and 3 bases from J, with 9 bases between. The CDR3 bases that were read are TGTGCCAGCAGTGATCGGGGGTCCAATCAGCCC. Amino acid sequence: CASSDRGSNQP. Given in full, the CDR3 is CASSDRGSNQPQHF. Filled out from reference TRBV2 and TRBJ1-5, the complete variable domain reads EPEVTQTPSHQVTQMGQEVILRCVPISNHLYFYWYRQILGQKVEFLVSFYNNEISEKSEIFDDQFSVERPDGSNFTLKIRSTKLEDSAMYFCASSDRGSNQPQHFGDGTRLSIL.

The CDR3 DNA, read in part, is TGCAGTGCCGCGGACAGCCATAGCAATCAGCCC. Translation: CSAADSHSNQP. The CDR3, in full, reads CSAADSHSNQPQHF. V and J are TRBV20-1 and TRBJ1-5, with D possibly matching TRBD1 (6 bases). The CDR3 end is not reached by the read, which stops 3 residues before it; the germline J gene fills it in. Germline lookup yields CDR1 DFQATT and CDR2 SNEGSKA (reference sequence). Trimming took 6 bases from V and 0 from J, leaving 12 bases between them. CDR3 length equals 14 residues.

With respect to this clone: Read data end 3 residues before the CDR3 end; the end is taken from the germline J gene. This chain uses TRBV11-2 with TRBJ2-3; no clear D gene. Germline-derived CDR1 and CDR2 are SGHAT and FQNNGV. The CDR3 covers 13 residues. Trimming pared 5 bases from V and 4 bases from J, leaving 10 bases between. The CDR3 here is CASSPRAADTQYF. The DNA read from the CDR3 is TGTGCCAGCAGCCCCCGCGCGGCAGATACG.

Worth noting for this clone: The missing CDR3 end, 3 residues past where the read stops, is filled in from the germline J gene. The V gene is TRBV11-3, the J gene TRBJ1-2; 9 bases map to TRBD1. J gave up 6 bases and V 4 bases, and 9 bases lay outside the gene matches. The germline V gene has CDR1 SGHNT and CDR2 YENEEA. This CDR3 is 15 amino acids long. The CDR3 loop reads CASSSRRQGVDGYTF. Incomplete CDR3 DNA: TGTGCCAGCAGCTCCCGCCGACAGGGGGTCGATGGC.

As concerns this clone: The read ends 3 residues shy of where the CDR3 ends; the end is completed using the germline J gene. This chain links TRBV12-3 or TRBV12-4 with TRBJ2-1; 8 bases match TRBD2. V dropped 2 bases and J dropped 5; count of bases not matched to a gene: 5. The CDR3 covers 15 residues. The part of the CDR3 DNA that was read is TGTGCCAGCAGTTTATCTAGCGGGTCTAACAATGAG. This encodes CASSLSSGSNNE. The CDR3 as a whole reads CASSLSSGSNNEQFF.

Regarding this clone: The read finishes 3 residues shy of the CDR3 end, and the germline J gene is used to complete it. The chain joins TRBV19 to TRBJ1-6, with D possibly matching TRBD1 (6 bases). CDR3 length equals 13 residues. Trimming pared 6 bases from V and 9 bases from J, leaving 12 bases between. Germline V gene lookup returns CDR1 LNHDA and CDR2 SQIVND (reference sequence). The sequenced part of the CDR3 DNA is TGTGCCAGTAGACAGGGAAAGGGTTCACCC. Protein: CASRQGKGSP. The full CDR3 protein reads CASRQGKGSPLHF.

As to this clone: The CDR3 goes on 3 residues after the read ends, and that part is filled in from the germline J gene. The chain joins TRBV6-2 or TRBV6-3 to TRBJ2-3; D is perhaps TRBD1 (5 bases). With 3 bases removed from V and 4 bases from J, the gap between germline ends came to 14 bases. Germline lookup yields CDR1 MNHEY and CDR2 SVGEGT. The CDR3 contains 15 residues. CDR3 bases read: TGTGCCAGCAGTTATGTAGGTGGGGCGGCAGATACG. Encoded protein: CASSYVGGAADT. The full-length CDR3 reads as CASSYVGGAADTQYF.